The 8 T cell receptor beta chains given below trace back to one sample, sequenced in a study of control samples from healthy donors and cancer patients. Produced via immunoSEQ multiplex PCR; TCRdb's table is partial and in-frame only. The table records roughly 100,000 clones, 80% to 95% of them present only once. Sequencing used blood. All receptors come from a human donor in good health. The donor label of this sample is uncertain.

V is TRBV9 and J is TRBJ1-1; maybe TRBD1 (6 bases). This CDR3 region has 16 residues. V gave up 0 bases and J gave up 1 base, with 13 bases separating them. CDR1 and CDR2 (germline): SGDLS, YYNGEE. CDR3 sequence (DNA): TGTGCCAGCAGCGTAGCCCCGGACAGCTCGAACACTGAAGCTTTCTTT. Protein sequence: CASSVAPDSSNTEAFF.

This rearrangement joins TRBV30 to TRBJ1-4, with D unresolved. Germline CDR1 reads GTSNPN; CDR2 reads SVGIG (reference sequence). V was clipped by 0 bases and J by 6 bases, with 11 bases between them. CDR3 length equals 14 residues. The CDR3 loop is CAWSVPNSHEKLFF. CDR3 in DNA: TGTGCCTGGAGTGTACCCAATTCCCATGAAAAACTGTTTTTT.

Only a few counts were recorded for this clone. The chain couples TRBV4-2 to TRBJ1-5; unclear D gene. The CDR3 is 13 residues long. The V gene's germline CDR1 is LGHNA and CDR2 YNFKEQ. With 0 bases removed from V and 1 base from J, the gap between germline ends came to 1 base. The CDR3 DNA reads TGTGCCAGCAGCCAAGAGAGCAATCAGCCCCAGCATTTT. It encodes CASSQESNQPQHF.

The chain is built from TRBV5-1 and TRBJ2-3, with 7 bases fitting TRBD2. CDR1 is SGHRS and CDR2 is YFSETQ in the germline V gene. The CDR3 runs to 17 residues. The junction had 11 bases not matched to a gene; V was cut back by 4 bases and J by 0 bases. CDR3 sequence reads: CASSREGQGTSTDTQYF. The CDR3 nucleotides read TGCGCCAGCAGCAGGGAGGGTCAGGGAACTAGCACAGATACGCAGTATTTT.

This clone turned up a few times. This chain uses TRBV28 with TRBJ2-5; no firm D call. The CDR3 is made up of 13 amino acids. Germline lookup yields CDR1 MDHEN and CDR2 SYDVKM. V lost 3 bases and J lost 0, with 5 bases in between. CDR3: CASSFRDQETQYF. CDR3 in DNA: TGTGCCAGCAGTTTTCGGGACCAAGAGACCCAGTACTTC.

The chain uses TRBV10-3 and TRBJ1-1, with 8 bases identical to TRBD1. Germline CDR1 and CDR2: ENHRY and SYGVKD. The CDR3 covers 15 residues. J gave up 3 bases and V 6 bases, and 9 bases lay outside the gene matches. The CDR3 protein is CAIRYQGAGDTEAFF. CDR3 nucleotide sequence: TGTGCCATCAGGTATCAGGGGGCAGGGGACACTGAAGCTTTCTTT.

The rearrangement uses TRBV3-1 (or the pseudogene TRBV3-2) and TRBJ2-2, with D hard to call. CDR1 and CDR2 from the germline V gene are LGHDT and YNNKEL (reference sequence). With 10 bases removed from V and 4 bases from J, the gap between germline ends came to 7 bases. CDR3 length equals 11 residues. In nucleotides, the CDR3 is TGTGCCACCGGTATCACCGGGGAGCTGTTTTTT. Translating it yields CATGITGELFF.

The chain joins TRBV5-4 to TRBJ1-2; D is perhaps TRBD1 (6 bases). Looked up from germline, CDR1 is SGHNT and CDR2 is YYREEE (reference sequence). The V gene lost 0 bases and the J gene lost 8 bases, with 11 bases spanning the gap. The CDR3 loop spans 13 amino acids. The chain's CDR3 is CASSLAGGPGYTF. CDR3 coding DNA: TGTGCCAGCAGCTTGGCCGGGGGCCCAGGCTACACCTTC.